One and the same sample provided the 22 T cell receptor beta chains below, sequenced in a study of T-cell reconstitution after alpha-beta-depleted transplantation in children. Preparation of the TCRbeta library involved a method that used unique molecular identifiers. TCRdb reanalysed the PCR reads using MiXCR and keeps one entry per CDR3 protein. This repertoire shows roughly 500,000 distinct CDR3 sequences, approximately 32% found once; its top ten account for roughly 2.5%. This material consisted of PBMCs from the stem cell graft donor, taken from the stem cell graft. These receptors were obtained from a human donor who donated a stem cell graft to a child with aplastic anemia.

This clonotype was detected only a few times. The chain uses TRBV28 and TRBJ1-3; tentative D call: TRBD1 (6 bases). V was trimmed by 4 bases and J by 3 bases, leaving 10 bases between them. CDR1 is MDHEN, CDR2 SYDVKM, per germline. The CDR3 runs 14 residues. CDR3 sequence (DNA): TGTGCCAGCAGTTCGACAGGATTTGGAAACACCATATATTTT. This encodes CASSSTGFGNTIYF. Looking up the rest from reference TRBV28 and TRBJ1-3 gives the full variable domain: DVKVTQSSRYLVKRTGEKVFLECVQDMDHENMFWYRQDPGLGLRLIYFSYDVKMKEKGDIPEGYSVSREKKERFSLILESASTNQTSMYLCASSSTGFGNTIYFGEGSWLTVV.

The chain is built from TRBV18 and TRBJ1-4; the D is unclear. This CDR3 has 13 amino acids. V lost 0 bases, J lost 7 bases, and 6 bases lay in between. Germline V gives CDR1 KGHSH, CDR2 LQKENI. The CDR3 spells CASSPPMGEKLFF. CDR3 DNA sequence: TGTGCCAGCTCACCACCGATGGGTGAAAAACTGTTTTTT. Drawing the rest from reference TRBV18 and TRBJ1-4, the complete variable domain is NAGVMQNPRHLVRRRGQEARLRCSPMKGHSHVYWYRQLPEEGLKFMVYLQKENIIDESGMPKERFSAEFPKEGPSILRIQQVVRGDSAAYFCASSPPMGEKLFFGSGTQLSVL.

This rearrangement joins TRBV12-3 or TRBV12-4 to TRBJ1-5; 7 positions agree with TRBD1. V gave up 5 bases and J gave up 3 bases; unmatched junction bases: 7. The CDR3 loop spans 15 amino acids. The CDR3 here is CASSRLQGPNQPQHF. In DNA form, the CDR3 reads TGTGCCAGCAGTAGACTACAGGGGCCCAATCAGCCCCAGCATTTT.

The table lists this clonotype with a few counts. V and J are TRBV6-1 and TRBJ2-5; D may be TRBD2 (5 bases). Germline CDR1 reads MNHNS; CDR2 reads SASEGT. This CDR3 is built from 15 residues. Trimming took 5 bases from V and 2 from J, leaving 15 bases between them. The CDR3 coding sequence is TGTGCCAGCAGTCCCAGTCGGACTCTACAAGAGACCCAGTACTTC. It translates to CASSPSRTLQETQYF.

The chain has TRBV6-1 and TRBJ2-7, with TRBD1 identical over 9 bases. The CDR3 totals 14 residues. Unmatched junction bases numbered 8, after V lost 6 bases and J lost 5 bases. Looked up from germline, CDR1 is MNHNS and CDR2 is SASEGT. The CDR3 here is CASSRDRVSDEQYV. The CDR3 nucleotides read TGTGCCAGCAGCCGGGACAGGGTTTCAGACGAGCAGTACGTC.

The CDR3 coding sequence is TGTGCCAGCTCCCTCGCCCCCACAGATACGCAGTATTTT. This sequence encodes CASSLAPTDTQYF. The chain has TRBV18 and TRBJ2-3; no clear D gene. The V gene lost 6 bases and the J gene lost 2 bases, with 9 bases spanning the gap. The CDR3 has 13 amino acids. Germline V gene data show CDR1 as KGHSH and CDR2 as LQKENI.

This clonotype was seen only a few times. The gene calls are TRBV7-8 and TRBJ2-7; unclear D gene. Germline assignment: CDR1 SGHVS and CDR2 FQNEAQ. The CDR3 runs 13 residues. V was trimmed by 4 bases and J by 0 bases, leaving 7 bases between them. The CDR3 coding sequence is TGTGCCAGCAGCTCTAGAAACTCCTACGAGCAGTACGTC. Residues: CASSSRNSYEQYV.

The CDR3 protein is CSGPTGVRSNQPQHF. The CDR3 DNA reads TGCAGTGGCCCGACGGGGGTTCGAAGCAATCAGCCCCAGCATTTT. The J gene is TRBJ1-5, the V gene TRBV20-1; possible D gene TRBD1, 5 bases. The CDR3 runs to 15 residues. Trimming stripped 7 bases from V and 1 base from J, with 17 bases between. Germline CDR1 reads DFQATT; CDR2 reads SNEGSKA (reference sequence).

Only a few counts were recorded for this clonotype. The CDR3 region is CASSEVLAGGDEQYV. As DNA, the CDR3 is TGTGCCAGCAGTGAAGTTCTAGCGGGAGGAGACGAGCAGTACGTC. The rearrangement links TRBV6-1 to TRBJ2-7; 11 bases are a match to TRBD2. The germline gives CDR1 MNHNS, CDR2 SASEGT. CDR3 length: 15 amino acids. With V trimmed by 1 base and J by 5 bases, 4 bases remained unmatched.

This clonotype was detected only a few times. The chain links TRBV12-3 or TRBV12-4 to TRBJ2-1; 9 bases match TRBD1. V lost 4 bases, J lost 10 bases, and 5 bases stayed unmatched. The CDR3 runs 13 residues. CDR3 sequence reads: CASSYGTGFEQFF. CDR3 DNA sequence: TGTGCCAGCAGTTACGGGACAGGGTTCGAGCAGTTCTTC.

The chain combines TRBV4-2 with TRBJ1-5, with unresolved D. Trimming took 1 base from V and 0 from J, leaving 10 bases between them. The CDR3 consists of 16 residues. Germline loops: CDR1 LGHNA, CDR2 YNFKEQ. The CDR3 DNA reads TGTGCCAGCAGCCAAGTTGGGGAAGATAGCAATCAGCCCCAGCATTTT. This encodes CASSQVGEDSNQPQHF.

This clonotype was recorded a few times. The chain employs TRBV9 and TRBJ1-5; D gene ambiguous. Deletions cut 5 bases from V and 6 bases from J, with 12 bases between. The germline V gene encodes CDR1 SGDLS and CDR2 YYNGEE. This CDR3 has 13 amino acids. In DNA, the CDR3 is TGTGCCAGCAGTTCCGGGGTAGGTCAGCCCCAGCATTTT. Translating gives CASSSGVGQPQHF.

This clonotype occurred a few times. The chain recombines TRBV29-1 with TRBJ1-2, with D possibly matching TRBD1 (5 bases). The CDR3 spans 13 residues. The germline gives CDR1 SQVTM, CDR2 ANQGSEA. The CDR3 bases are TGCGGGTCGGGGGGACTGGATGACTATGGCTACACCTTC. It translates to CGSGGLDDYGYTF.

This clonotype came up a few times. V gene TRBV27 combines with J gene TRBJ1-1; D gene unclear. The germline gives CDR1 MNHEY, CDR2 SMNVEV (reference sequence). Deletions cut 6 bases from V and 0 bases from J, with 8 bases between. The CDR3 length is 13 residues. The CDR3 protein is CASRSNMNTEAFF. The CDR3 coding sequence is TGTGCCAGCAGAAGTAACATGAACACTGAAGCTTTCTTT.

This chain's CDR3 is CASSVVPGGDEQFF. The CDR3 DNA is TGTGCCAGCAGCGTAGTTCCGGGGGGAGATGAGCAGTTCTTC. The V and J genes are TRBV9 and TRBJ2-1; 7 bases are a match to TRBD2. Germline V gene data show CDR1 as SGDLS and CDR2 as YYNGEE. The trim removed 0 bases at V and 8 bases at J, leaving 5 bases unmatched. This CDR3 has 14 amino acids.

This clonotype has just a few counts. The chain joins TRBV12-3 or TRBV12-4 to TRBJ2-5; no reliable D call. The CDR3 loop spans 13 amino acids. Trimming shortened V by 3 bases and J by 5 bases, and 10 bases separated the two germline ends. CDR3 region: CASSLVAEETQYF. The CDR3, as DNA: TGTGCCAGCAGTTTGGTAGCAGAGGAGACCCAGTACTTC.

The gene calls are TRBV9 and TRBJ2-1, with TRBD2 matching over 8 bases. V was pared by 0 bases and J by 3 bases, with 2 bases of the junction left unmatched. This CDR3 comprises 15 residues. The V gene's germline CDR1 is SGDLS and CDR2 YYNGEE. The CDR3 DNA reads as TGTGCCAGCAGCGTAGTAAGCGGGAGCTACAATGAGCAGTTCTTC. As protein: CASSVVSGSYNEQFF.

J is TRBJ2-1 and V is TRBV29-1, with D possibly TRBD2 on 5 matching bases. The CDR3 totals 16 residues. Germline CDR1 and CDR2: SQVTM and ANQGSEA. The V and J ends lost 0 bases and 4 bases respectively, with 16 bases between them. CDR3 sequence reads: CSVEERALVDYNEQFF. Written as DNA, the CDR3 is TGCAGCGTTGAAGAGAGGGCCCTTGTGGATTACAATGAGCAGTTCTTC.

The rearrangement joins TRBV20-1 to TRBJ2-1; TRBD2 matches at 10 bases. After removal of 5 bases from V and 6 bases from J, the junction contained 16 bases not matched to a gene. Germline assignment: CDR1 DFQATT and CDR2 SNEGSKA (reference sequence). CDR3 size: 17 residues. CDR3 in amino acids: CSAENLQREGPANEQFF. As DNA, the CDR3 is TGCAGTGCTGAGAACCTACAGCGGGAGGGTCCAGCCAATGAGCAGTTCTTC.

The CDR3 is CSVQTSIYEQYF. In DNA, the CDR3 is TGCAGCGTTCAGACTTCGATCTACGAGCAGTACTTC. The rearrangement uses TRBV29-1 and TRBJ2-7; D unresolved. This CDR3 region has 12 residues. CDR1 and CDR2 (germline): SQVTM, ANQGSEA. The V end was cut by 5 bases, the J end by 3 bases, with 11 bases between.

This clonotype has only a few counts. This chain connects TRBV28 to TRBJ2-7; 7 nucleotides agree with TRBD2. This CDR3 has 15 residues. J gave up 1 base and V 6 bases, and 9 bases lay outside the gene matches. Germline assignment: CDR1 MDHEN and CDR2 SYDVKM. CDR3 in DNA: TGTGCCAGCAGCCCCCGGGGGGAAATATCCTACGAGCAGTACTTC. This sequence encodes CASSPRGEISYEQYF.

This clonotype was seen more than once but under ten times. This chain's CDR3 is CASSLAQTQPQHF. For the CDR3, the DNA is TGTGCCAGCAGTTTGGCGCAGACTCAGCCCCAGCATTTT. The chain combines TRBV27 with TRBJ1-5; no clear D gene. The CDR3 consists of 13 residues. The germline V gene has CDR1 MNHEY and CDR2 SMNVEV (reference sequence). Trimming pared 3 bases from V and 6 bases from J, leaving 9 bases between.